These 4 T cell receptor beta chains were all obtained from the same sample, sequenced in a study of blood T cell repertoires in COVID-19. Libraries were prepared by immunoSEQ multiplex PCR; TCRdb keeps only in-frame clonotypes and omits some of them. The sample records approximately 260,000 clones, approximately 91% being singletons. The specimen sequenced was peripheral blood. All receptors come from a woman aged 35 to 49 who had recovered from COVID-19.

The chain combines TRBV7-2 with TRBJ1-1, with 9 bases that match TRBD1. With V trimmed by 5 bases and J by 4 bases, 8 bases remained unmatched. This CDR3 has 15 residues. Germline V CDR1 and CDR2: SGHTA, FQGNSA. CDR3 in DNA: TGTGCCAGCAGCGGACAGACAGGGGGAGTCACTGAAGCTTTCTTT. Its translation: CASSGQTGGVTEAFF.

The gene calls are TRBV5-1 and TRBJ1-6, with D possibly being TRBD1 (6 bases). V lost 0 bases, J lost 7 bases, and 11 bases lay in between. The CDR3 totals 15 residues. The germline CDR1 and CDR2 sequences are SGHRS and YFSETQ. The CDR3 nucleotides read TGCGCCAGCAGCTTGGTTCAGGGGCCCAATTCACCCCTCCACTTT. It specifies CASSLVQGPNSPLHF.

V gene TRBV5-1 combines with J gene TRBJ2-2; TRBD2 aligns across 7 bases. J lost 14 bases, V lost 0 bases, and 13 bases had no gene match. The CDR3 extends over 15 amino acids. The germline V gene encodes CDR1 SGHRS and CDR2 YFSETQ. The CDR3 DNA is TGCGCCAGCAGCTTGGCGGGAGGAGGCCCTCGATACCTGTTTTTT. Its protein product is CASSLAGGGPRYLFF.

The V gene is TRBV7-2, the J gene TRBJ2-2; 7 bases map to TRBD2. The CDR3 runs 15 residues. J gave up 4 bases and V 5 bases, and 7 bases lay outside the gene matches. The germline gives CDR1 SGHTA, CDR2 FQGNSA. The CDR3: CASSEMASGTGELFF. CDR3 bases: TGTGCCAGCAGCGAAATGGCTAGCGGCACCGGGGAGCTGTTTTTT.